This TCR beta chain originates from a study of radiotherapy plus CTLA-4 blockade in lung cancer. Study details: Objective response was observed in around a sixth of patients, and disease control in just over 30%. Overall study results and limits: After treatment with radiotherapy plus ipilimumab, TCR clones that came from the tumor expanded in blood. Early shifts in blood T cell clones, with interferon-beta, reportedly predicted response best.

Germline loops: CDR1 SGHDT, CDR2 YYEEEE. With 0 bases removed from V and 3 bases from J, the gap between germline ends came to 6 bases. The CDR3 loop spans 13 amino acids. The repertoire was sequenced with immunoSEQ multiplex PCR; TCRdb's copy has only in-frame clones and lacks some. The sample contains around 90,000 clones, roughly four fifths of which appear only once. Those with chemo-refractory metastatic non-small-cell lung cancer were treated with focal radiation combined with CTLA-4 blockade using ipilimumab. On this clone itself: Its antigen is still unknown.

This specimen was peripheral blood, taken from a patient treated with radiotherapy plus ipilimumab. This clonotype originated in a human donor with non-small cell lung cancer who had stable disease on radiotherapy plus ipilimumab. The gene calls are TRBV5-6 and TRBJ1-1; D may be TRBD1 (6 bases). In nucleotides, the CDR3 is TGTGCCAGCAGCTTGGACAGGGACACTGAAGCTTTCTTT. It yields the protein CASSLDRDTEAFF.